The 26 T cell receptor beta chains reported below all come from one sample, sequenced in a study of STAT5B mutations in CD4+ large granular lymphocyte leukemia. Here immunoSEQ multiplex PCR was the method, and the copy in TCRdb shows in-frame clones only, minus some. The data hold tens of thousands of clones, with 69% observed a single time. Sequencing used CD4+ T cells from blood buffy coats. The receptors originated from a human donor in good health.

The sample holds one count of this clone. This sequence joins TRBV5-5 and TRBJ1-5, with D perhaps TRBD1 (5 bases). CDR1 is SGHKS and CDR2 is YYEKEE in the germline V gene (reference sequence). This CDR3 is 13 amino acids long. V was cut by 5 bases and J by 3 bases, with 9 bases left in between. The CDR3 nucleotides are TGTGCCAGCAGACCAGGGAACAATCAGCCCCAGCATTTT. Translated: CASRPGNNQPQHF.

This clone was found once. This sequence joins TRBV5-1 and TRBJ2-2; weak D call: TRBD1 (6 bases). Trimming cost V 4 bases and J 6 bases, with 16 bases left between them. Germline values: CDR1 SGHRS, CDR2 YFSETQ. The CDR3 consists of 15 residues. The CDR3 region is CASSQGHRAPGELFF. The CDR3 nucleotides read TGCGCCAGCAGCCAAGGCCACAGGGCTCCCGGGGAGCTGTTTTTT. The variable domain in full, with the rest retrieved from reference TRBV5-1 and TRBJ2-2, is KAGVTQTPRYLIKTRGQQVTLSCSPISGHRSVSWYQQTPGQGLQFLFEYFSETQRNKGNFPGRFSGRQFSNSRSEMNVSTLELGDSALYLCASSQGHRAPGELFFGEGSRLTVL.

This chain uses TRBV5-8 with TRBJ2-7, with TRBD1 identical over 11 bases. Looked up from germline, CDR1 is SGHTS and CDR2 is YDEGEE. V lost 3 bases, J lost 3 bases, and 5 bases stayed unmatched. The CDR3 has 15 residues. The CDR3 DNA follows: TGTGCCAGCAGCTGGACAGGGGGCTACAACTACGAGCAGTACTTC. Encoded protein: CASSWTGGYNYEQYF.

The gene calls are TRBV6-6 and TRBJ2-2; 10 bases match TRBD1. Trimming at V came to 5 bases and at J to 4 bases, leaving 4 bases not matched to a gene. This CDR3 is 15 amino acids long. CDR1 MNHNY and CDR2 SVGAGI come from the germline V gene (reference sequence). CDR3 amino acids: CASSPRTGGTGELFF. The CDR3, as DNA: TGTGCCAGCAGTCCCCGGACAGGGGGCACCGGGGAGCTGTTTTTT.

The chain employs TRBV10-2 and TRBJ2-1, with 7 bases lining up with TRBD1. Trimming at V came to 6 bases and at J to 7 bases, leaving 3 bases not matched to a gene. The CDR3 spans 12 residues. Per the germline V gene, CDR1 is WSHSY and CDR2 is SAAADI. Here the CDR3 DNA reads TGCGCCAGCAGCTCGACAGGGAATGAGCAGTTCTTC. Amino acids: CASSSTGNEQFF.

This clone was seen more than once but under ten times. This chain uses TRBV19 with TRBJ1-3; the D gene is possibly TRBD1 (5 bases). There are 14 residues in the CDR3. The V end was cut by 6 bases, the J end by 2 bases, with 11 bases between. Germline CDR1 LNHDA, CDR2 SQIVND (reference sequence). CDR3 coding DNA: TGTGCCAGTAGGCTCCAGGGAACTGGAAACACCATATATTTT. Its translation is CASRLQGTGNTIYF. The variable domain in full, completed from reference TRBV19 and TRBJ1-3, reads DGGITQSPKYLFRKEGQNVTLSCEQNLNHDAMYWYRQDPGQGLRLIYYSQIVNDFQKGDIAEGYSVSREKKESFPLTVTSAQKNPTAFYLCASRLQGTGNTIYFGEGSWLTVV.

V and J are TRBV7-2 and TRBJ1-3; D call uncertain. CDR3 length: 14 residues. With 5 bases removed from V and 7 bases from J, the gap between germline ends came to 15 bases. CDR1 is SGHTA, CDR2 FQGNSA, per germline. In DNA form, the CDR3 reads TGTGCCAGCAGCAAGGTCGGCGCCGCGAACACCATATATTTT. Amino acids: CASSKVGAANTIYF.

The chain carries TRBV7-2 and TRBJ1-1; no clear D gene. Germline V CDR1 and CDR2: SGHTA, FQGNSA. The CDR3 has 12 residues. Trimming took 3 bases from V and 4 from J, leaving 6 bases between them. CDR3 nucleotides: TGTGCCAGCAGCTTTGGGATCACTGAAGCTTTCTTT. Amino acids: CASSFGITEAFF.

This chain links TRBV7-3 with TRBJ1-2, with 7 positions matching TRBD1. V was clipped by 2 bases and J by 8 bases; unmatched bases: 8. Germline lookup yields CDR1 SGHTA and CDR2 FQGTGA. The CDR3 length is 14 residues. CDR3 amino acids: CASSLYGRGDGYTF. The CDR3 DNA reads TGTGCCAGCAGCTTATATGGCAGGGGGGACGGCTACACCTTC.

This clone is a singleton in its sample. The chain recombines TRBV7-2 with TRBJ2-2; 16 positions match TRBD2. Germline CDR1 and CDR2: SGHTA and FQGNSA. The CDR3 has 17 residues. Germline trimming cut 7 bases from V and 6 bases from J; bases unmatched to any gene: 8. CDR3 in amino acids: CASKGLAGGLIPGELFF. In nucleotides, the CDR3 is TGTGCCAGCAAGGGACTAGCGGGGGGGCTCATACCCGGGGAGCTGTTTTTT.

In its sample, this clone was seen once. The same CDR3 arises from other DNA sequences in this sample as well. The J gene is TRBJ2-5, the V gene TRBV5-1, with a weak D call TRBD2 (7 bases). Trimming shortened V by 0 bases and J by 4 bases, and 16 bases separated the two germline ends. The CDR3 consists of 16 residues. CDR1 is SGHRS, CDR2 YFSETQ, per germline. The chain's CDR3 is CASSLVGAREAETQYF. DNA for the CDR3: TGCGCCAGCAGCTTGGTGGGGGCTCGGGAGGCAGAGACCCAGTACTTC.

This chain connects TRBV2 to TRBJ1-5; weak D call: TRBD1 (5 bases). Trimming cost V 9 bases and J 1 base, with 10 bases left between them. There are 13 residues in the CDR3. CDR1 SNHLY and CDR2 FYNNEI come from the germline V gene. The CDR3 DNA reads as TGTGCCAGTCAACAGGACAGCAATCAGCCCCAGCATTTT. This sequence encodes CASQQDSNQPQHF. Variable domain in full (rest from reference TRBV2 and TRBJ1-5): EPEVTQTPSHQVTQMGQEVILRCVPISNHLYFYWYRQILGQKVEFLVSFYNNEISEKSEIFDDQFSVERPDGSNFTLKIRSTKLEDSAMYFCASQQDSNQPQHFGDGTRLSIL.

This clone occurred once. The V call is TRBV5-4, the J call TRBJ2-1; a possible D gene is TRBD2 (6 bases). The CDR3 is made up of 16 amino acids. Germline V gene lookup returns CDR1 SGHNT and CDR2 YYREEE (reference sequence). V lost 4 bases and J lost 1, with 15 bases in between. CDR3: CASSAGPPASYNEQFF. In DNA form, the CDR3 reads TGTGCCAGCAGCGCGGGGCCGCCGGCGTCCTACAATGAGCAGTTCTTC.

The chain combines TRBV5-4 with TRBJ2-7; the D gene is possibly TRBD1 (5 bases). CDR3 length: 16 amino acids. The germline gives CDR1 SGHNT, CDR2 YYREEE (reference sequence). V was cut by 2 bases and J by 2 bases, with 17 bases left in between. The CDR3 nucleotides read TGTGCCAGCAGCTTCCAAAGGGGAATTACGCCCTACGAGCAGTACTTC. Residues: CASSFQRGITPYEQYF.

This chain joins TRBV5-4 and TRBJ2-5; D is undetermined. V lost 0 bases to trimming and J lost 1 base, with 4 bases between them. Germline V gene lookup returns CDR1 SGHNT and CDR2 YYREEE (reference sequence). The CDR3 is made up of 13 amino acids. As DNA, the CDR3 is TGTGCCAGCAGCTTGGGGCGCCAAGAGACCCAGTACTTC. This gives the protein CASSLGRQETQYF.

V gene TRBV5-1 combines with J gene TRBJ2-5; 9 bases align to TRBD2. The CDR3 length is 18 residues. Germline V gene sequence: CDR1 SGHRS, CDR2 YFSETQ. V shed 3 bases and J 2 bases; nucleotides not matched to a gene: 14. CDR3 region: CASSSLGVVAGVQETQYF. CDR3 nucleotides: TGCGCCAGCAGCTCCCTCGGGGTAGTAGCGGGGGTTCAAGAGACCCAGTACTTC.

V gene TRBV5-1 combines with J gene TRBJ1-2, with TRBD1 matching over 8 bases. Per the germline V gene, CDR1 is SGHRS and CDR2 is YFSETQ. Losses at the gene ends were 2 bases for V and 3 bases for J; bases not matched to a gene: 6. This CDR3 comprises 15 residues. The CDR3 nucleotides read TGCGCCAGCAGCTTAGCACCGACAGGGGACTATGGCTACACCTTC. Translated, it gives CASSLAPTGDYGYTF.

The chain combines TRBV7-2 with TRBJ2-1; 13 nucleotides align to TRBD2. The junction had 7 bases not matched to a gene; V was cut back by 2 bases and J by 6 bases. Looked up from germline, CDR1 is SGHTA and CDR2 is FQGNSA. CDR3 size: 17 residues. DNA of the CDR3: TGTGCCAGCAGCTTATCCTCGGGACTAGCGGGGATCAATGAGCAGTTCTTC. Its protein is CASSLSSGLAGINEQFF.

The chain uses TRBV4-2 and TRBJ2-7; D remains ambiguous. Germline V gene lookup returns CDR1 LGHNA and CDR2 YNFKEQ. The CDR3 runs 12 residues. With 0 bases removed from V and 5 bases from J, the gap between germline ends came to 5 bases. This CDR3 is CASSQDRNEQYF. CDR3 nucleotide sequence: TGTGCCAGCAGCCAAGATCGGAACGAGCAGTACTTC.

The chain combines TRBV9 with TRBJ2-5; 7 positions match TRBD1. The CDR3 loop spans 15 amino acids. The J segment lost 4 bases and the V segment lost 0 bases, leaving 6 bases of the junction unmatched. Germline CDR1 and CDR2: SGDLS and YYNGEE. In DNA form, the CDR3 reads TGTGCCAGCAGCGTAGCTGGGACAGTTTCAGAGACCCAGTACTTC. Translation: CASSVAGTVSETQYF.

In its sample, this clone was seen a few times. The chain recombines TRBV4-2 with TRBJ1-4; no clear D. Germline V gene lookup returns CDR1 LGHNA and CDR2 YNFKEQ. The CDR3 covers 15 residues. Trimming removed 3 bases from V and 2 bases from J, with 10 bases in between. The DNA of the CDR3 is TGTGCCAGCAGCCAGGATTCCAGGACTAATGAAAAACTGTTTTTT. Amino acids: CASSQDSRTNEKLFF.

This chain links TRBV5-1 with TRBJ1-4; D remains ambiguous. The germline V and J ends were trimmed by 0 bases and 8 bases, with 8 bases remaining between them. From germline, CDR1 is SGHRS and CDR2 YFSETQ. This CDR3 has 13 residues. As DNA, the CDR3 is TGCGCCAGCAGCTTGGCCCATCCAGAAAAACTGTTTTTT. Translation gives CASSLAHPEKLFF.

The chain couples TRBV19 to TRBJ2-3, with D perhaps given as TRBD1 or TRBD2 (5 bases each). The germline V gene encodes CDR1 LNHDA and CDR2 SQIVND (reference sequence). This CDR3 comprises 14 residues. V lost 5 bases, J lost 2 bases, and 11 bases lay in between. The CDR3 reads CASSGWGNTDTQYF. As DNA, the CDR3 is TGTGCCAGTAGTGGTTGGGGGAACACAGATACGCAGTATTTT.

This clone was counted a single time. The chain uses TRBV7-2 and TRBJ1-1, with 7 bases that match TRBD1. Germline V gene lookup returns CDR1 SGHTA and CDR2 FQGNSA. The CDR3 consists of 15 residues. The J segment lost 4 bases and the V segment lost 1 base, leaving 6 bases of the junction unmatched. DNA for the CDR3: TGTGCCAGCAGCTTAGTGGGCAGGGGGGTCACTGAAGCTTTCTTT. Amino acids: CASSLVGRGVTEAFF.

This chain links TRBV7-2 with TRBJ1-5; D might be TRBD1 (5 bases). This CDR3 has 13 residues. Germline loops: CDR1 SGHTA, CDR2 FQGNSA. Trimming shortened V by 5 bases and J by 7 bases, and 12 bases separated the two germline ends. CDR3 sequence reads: CASSAEGAQPQHF. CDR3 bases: TGTGCCAGCAGCGCGGAAGGGGCGCAGCCCCAGCATTTT. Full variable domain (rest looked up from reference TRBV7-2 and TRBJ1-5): GAGVSQSPSNKVTEKGKDVELRCDPISGHTALYWYRQSLGQGLEFLIYFQGNSAPDKSGLPSDRFSAERTGGSVSTLTIQRTQQEDSAVYLCASSAEGAQPQHFGDGTRLSIL.

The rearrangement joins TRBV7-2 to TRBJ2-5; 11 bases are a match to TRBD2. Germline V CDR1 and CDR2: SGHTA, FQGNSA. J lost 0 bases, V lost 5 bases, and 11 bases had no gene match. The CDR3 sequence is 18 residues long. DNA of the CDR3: TGTGCCAGCAGCATAAGGAGGCTAGCGGGGGGTTACCAAGAGACCCAGTACTTC. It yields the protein CASSIRRLAGGYQETQYF.